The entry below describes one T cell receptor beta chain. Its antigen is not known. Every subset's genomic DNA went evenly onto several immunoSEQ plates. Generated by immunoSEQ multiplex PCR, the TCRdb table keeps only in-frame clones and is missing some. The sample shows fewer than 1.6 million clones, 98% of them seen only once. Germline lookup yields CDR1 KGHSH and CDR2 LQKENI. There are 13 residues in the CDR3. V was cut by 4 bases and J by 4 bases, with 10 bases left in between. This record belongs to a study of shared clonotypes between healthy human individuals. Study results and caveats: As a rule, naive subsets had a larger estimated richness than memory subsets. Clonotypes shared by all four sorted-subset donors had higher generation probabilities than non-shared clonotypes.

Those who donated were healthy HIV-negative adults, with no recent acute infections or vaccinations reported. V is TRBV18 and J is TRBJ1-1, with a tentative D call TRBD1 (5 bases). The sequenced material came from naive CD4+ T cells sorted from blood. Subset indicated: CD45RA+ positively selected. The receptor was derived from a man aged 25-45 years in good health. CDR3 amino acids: CASSQLTGTEAFF. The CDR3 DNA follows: TGTGCCAGCTCACAACTAACAGGCACTGAAGCTTTCTTT.